Reported below is one T cell receptor beta chain. The antigen remains undetermined. Germline V lookup: CDR1 MNHEY, CDR2 SMNVEV (reference sequence). The CDR3 sequence is 14 residues long. Trimming left V 2 bases short and J 7 bases short, with 15 bases between. This record comes from a study of identical twins. Overall study results and limits: There is a chance that invariant MAIT and iNKT cells partially muddied zero-insertion analyses.

TCRdb ran MiXCR on the 5' RACE reads and lists one entry per CDR3 protein. The repertoire consists of 200,000 to 250,000 distinct CDR3 sequences, with around 6.5% occurring once and the leading ten covering more than 12%. Separately, the same data were catalogued under a study of T cells expressing NK-cell markers. That source adds: It was sorted CD3+CD56+NKG2C+, CD3+CD56+NKG2C- and CD3+CD56-NKG2C+ T cells that supplied the TCR beta repertoires.

This receptor was identified in a woman between 18 and 29 years old in good health. The chain has TRBV27 and TRBJ2-7; D uncertain. The sample comprised CD8+ T cells sorted from blood. The CDR3 DNA sequence: TGTGCCAGCAGTTTAGCTCCTGAATCGGGTGAGCAGTACTTC. Encoded protein: CASSLAPESGEQYF.